Included here is one T cell receptor (beta chain) sequence, with context. Its cognate antigen is unknown. These data are taken from a study of CD4 T cells in relation to SARS-CoV-2 and coronaviruses. Looking at the study overall: ViraFEST: approximately 10-day antigen culture of PBMCs, then TCR beta CDR3 sequencing. Study results and caveats: Crossreactivity was assessed only for spike protein, not other viral proteins.

This table comes from immunoSEQ multiplex PCR, and its TCRdb copy is limited to in-frame clones, with some not included. There are roughly 30,000 clones in the sample; 74% occur only once, and 20% to 25% lies in the top ten. The CDR3 sequence is 15 residues long. V lost 4 bases and J lost 1; bases outside the gene matches: 5. The germline CDR1 and CDR2 sequences are SGHRS and YFSETQ. Unexposed donor CD4+ T cells date from about 2011-2018, before the COVID-19 pandemic. The cells were cultured for around ten days before CD4+ T cells were isolated. As cell numbers allowed, unexposed-donor CD4+ T cells faced SARS-CoV-2 S/N and four cold-coronavirus spikes. PBMCs were plated at two million per well in IL-2-containing medium.

The chain couples TRBV5-1 to TRBJ2-3, with TRBD1 matching 8 bases. The clonotype originates from a human donor in good health. Specimen: CD4+ T cells from PBMCs, cultured in vitro. The DNA of the CDR3 is TGCGCCAGCAGCCCGGAGGGACAGGGCACAGATACGCAGTATTTT. It codes for CASSPEGQGTDTQYF.